The TCR beta chain described here comes from a study of shared clonotypes between healthy human individuals. Overall study context: The cohort comprised a couple of women and a few men. Their ages spanned 18 to 49 years.

Produced via immunoSEQ multiplex PCR; TCRdb's table is partial and in-frame only. This table holds millions of clones, roughly nine tenths found once. Donors comprised only Caucasian adults living in Nashville, Tennessee. V shed 6 bases and J 3 bases; nucleotides not matched to a gene: 5. Per the germline V gene, CDR1 is MNHEY and CDR2 is SVGAGI. The CDR3 consists of 15 residues. V and J are TRBV6-5 and TRBJ2-1, with 10 bases fitting TRBD1. This clonotype was obtained from a man between 18 and 29 years old in good health. The material sequenced was naive CD4+ T cells sorted from blood. Subset in this sample: CD45RA+ positively selected. In DNA, the CDR3 is TGTGCCAGCAGATCCCGGGACAGGGGCTACAATGAGCAGTTCTTC. Protein sequence: CASRSRDRGYNEQFF.